This T cell receptor (beta chain) originates from a study of blood T cell repertoires in COVID-19. Study-level information: T cells, B-cell-depleted T cells, or PBMCs supplied cDNA or gDNA.

Germline V gene sequence: CDR1 SGHRS, CDR2 YFSETQ. The J segment lost 5 bases and the V segment lost 0 bases, leaving 1 base of the junction unmatched. CDR3 length: 14 residues. In the authors' methods: Estimation of nucleated cell counts was performed using reference gene primer amplification. Sequenced by immunoSEQ multiplex PCR; TCRdb stores in-frame clones only, minus some. That table supplies the V and J calls and clone size; D and trimming were determined from the DNA. Here the sample spans tens of thousands of clones, nearly 90% being singletons. The sequenced sample consisted of peripheral blood. The chain recombines TRBV5-1 with TRBJ2-7; 11 bases agree with TRBD2. The TCR was taken from a man in his sixties with COVID-19, enrolled during active disease. For the CDR3, the DNA is TGCGCCAGCAGCTTGGGACTAGCGGGACACGAGCAGTACTTC. Protein sequence: CASSLGLAGHEQYF.